This T cell receptor beta chain was captured by sequencing in a study of blood T cell repertoires in COVID-19 (dated by TCRdb to 2018 to 2020). As for the study more broadly: Collaborator samples came from the United States, Italy and Spain and covered acute and convalescent phases of COVID-19. The prospective study material was composed of cDNA or gDNA derived from T cells, B-cell-depleted T cells, or PBMCs. Subjects who had been exposed to COVID-19, were actively infected with it, or had recovered from it provided the deeply sampled blood TCRbeta repertoires that made up the dataset. A freely available public database, intended as a resource for researchers studying the immune response to SARS-CoV-2, is where the repertoires were released. The samples were drawn from two sources: the first 160 participants of the ongoing ImmuneRACE study, and 1,200 or so subjects contributed by 6 global collaborators. Nearly every sample came with metadata listing a de-identified subject ID, COVID-19 status, age in years and sex. HLA class I and class II types, where available, came from metadata supplied by the sample provider rather than from assay-based typing. General study outcomes and caveats: How much clinical and demographic metadata was included differed by source and by participant, and the metadata was provided uncurated.

In Seattle, one collaborating source enrolled patients while the infection was active and tracked those patients longitudinally over the course of disease. Collaborating institutions collected whole blood in K2EDTA tubes following their own protocols. For TCRbeta analysis, collaborators shipped samples in one of three forms: frozen whole blood, isolated PBMCs, or DNA extracted from either of those sample types. TCRbeta CDR3 regions were amplified from genomic DNA using the immunoSEQ Assay, a bias-controlled multiplex PCR. Concerning the study's data processing: The number of nucleated cells in each sample was estimated from the amplification of reference gene primers within the assay. Sequence reads were collapsed and filtered to measure the absolute abundance of every unique TCRbeta CDR3 rearrangement. For each sample, productive Simpson clonality was calculated as the square root of Simpson's diversity index over productive rearrangements. TCRdb took this table from immuneACCESS and kept in-frame rearrangements with V and J called. Such tables lack part of the clones; where checked against another copy, unresolved V genes explain under half of the gap, and the rest is unexplained. The V and J calls and clone size are taken from that table; D and trimming were inferred from the DNA. For this sample there are 250,000 to 350,000 clones; about 81% appear just once. The ten largest clones add up to around 1.6% of the sample.

Details on this clone: The antigen it binds to is not known. Base quality data are lacking; no much larger clone is found one base away.

Its CDR3 holds 17 amino acids, cysteine through phenylalanine. Only the CDR3 portion is preserved as DNA: 51 bases, with reading frame beginning at the first base. From a lookup of the germline V gene, CDR1 and CDR2 are SGDLS and YYNGEE. V lost 4 bases and J lost 6 bases, and the count of bases not matched to a germline gene is 14. The TCR originated in a human donor with COVID-19, enrolled during active disease. The donor label of this sample is uncertain. Sequencing input: peripheral blood. The rearrangement joined TRBV9 to TRBJ2-1; the central 9 bases match TRBD2. The nucleotide sequence is given as TGTGCCAGCAGCATAGCTAGCGGGAAGGTTCTCTCCAATGAGCAGTTCTTC. This is translated as CASSIASGKVLSNEQFF.